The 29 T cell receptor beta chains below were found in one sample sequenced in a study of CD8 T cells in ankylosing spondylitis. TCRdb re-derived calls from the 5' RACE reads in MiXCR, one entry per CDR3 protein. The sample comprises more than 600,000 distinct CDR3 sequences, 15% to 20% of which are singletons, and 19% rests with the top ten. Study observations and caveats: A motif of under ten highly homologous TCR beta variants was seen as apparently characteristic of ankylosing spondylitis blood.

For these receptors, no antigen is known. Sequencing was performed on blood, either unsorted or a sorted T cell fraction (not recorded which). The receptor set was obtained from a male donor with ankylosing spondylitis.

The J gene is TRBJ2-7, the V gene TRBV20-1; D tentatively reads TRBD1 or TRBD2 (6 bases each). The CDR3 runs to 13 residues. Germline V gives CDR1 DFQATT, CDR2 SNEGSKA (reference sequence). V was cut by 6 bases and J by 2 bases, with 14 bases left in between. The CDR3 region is CSASRGATYEQYF. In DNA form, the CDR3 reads TGCAGTGCATCGAGGGGGGCCACCTACGAGCAGTACTTC.

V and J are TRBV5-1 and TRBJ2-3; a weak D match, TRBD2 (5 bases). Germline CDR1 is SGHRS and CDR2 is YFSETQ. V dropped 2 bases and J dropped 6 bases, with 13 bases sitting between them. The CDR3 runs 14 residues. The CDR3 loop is CASSLISVRDTQYF. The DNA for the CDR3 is TGCGCCAGCAGCTTAATTAGCGTTAGGGATACGCAGTATTTT.

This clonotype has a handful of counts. The CDR3 coding sequence is TGTGCCAGCAGTTTCTGGCAGTTAAGCACAGATACGCAGTATTTT. The encoded protein is CASSFWQLSTDTQYF. V usage is TRBV12-3 or TRBV12-4 and J usage is TRBJ2-3; no clear D gene. V was clipped by 3 bases and J by 0 bases, with 10 bases between them. CDR3 size: 15 residues.

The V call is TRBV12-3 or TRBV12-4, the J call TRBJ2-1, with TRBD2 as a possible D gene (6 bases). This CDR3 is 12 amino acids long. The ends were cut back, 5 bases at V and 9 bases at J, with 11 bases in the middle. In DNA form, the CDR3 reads TGTGCCAGCAGTCCAGGACTACTTGAGCAGTTCTTC. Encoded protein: CASSPGLLEQFF.

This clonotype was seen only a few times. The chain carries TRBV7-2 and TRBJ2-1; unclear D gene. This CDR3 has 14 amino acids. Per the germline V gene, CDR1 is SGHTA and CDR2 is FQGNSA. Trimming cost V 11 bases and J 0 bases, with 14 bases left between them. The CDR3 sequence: CAAHRLGSYNEQFF. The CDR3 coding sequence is TGTGCCGCCCATCGCTTGGGCTCCTACAATGAGCAGTTCTTC.

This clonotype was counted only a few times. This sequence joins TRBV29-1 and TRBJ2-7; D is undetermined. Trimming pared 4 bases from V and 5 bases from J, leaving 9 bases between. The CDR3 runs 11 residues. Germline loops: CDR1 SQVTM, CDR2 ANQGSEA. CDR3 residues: CSVGEGHEQYF. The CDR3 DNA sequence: TGCAGCGTTGGCGAAGGCCACGAGCAGTACTTC.

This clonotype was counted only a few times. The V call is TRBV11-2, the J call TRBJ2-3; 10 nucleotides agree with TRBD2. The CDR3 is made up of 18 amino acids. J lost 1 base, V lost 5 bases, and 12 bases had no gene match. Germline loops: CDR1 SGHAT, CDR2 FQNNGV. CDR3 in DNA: TGTGCCAGCAGCCCCACGCTAGCGGGAGTGATAGGCACAGATACGCAGTATTTT. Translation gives CASSPTLAGVIGTDTQYF.

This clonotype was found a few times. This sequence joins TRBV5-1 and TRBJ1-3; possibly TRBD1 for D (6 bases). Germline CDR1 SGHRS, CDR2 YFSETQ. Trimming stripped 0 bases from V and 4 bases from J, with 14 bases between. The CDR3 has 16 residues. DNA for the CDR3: TGCGCCAGCAGCTTGGCCTTTCAGGGGTTCGGAAACACCATATATTTT. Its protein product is CASSLAFQGFGNTIYF.

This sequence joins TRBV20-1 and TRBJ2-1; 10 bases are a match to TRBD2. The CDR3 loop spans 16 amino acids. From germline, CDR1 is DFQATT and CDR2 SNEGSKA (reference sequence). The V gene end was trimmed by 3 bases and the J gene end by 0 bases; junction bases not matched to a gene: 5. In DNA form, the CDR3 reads TGCAGTGCTAGGGAAGCTAGCGGGAGCTCCTACAATGAGCAGTTCTTC. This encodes CSAREASGSSYNEQFF.

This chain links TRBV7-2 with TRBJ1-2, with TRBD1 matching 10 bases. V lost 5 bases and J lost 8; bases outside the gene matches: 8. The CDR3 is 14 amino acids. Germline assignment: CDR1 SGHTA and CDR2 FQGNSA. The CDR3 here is CASSRGQGVEGYTF. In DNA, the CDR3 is TGTGCCAGCAGCCGAGGACAGGGGGTGGAAGGCTACACCTTC.

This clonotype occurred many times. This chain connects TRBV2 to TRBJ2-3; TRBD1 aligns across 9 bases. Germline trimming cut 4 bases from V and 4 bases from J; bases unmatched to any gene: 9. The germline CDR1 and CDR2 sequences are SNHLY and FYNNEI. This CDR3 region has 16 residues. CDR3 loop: CASSGVTGGEADTQYF. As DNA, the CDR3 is TGTGCCAGCAGTGGGGTGACAGGGGGAGAGGCAGATACGCAGTATTTT.

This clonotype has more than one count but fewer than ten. The CDR3 coding sequence is TGTGCCAGCAGCCAAGGGGCAGGGGGTTCCTATGGCTACACCTTC. Its protein is CASSQGAGGSYGYTF. The chain employs TRBV3-1 and TRBJ1-2; 7 positions agree with TRBD1. With 1 base clipped from V and 4 bases from J, the junction kept 6 bases outside the gene matches. Germline assignment: CDR1 LGHDT and CDR2 YNNKEL (reference sequence). The CDR3 length is 15 residues.

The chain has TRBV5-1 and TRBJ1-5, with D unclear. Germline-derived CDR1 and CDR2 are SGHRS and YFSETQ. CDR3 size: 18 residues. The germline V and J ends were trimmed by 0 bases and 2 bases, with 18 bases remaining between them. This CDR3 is CASSLGPRRGVGNQPQHF. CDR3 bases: TGCGCCAGCAGCTTGGGCCCCAGACGCGGTGTAGGCAATCAGCCCCAGCATTTT. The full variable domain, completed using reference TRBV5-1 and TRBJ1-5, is KAGVTQTPRYLIKTRGQQVTLSCSPISGHRSVSWYQQTPGQGLQFLFEYFSETQRNKGNFPGRFSGRQFSNSRSEMNVSTLELGDSALYLCASSLGPRRGVGNQPQHFGDGTRLSIL.

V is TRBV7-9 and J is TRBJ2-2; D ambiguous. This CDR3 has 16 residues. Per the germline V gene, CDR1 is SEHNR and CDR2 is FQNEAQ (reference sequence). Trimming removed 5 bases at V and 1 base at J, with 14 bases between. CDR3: CASSAPDGWNTGELFF. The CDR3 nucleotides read TGTGCCAGCAGCGCACCCGATGGCTGGAACACCGGGGAGCTGTTTTTT.

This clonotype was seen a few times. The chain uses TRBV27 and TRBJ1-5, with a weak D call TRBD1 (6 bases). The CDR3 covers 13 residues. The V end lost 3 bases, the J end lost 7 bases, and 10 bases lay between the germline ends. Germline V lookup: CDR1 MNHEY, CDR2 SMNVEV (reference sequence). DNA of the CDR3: TGTGCCAGCAGTTTCTTAACAGGGCAGCCCCAGCATTTT. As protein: CASSFLTGQPQHF.

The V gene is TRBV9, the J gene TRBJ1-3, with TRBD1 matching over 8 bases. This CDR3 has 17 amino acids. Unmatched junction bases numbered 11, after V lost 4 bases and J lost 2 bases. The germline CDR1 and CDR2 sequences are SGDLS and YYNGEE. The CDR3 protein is CASSPGQGRSAGNTIYF. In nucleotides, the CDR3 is TGTGCCAGCAGCCCCGGACAGGGCCGTTCGGCTGGAAACACCATATATTTT.

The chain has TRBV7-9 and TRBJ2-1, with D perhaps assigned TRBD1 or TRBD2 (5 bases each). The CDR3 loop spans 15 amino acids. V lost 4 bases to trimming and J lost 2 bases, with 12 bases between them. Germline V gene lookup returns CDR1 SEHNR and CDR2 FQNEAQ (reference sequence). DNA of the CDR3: TGTGCCAGCAGCTCAAGGGACCGACCCTACAATGAGCAGTTCTTC. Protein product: CASSSRDRPYNEQFF.

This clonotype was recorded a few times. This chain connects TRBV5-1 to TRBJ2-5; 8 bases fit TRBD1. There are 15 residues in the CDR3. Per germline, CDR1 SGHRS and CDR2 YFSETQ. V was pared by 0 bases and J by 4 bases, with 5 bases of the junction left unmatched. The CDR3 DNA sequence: TGCGCCAGCAGCTTGGAGTGGACAGGGACAGAGACCCAGTACTTC. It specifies CASSLEWTGTETQYF.

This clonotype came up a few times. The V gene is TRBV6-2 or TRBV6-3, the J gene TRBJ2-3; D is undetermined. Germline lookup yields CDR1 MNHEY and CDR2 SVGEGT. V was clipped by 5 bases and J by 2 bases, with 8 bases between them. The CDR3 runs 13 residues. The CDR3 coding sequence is TGTGCCAGCAGTGCCCCCAACACAGATACGCAGTATTTT. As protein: CASSAPNTDTQYF.

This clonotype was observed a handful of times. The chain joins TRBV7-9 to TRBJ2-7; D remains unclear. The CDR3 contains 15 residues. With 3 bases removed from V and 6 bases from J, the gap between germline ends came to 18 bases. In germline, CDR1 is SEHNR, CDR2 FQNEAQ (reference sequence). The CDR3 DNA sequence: TGTGCCAGCAGCTTTATCGGAGAGTCCCAGAGCGAGCAGTACTTC. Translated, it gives CASSFIGESQSEQYF.

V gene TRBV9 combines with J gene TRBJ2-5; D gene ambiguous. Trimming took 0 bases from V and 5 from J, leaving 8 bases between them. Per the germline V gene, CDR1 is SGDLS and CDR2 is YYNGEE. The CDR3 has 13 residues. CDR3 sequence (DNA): TGTGCCAGCAGCGTAGGGGGTTGGGAGACCCAGTACTTC. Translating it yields CASSVGGWETQYF.

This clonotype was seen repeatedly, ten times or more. The CDR3 DNA sequence: TGTGCCAGCAGCGTAGCTGCCGGGACAGGGTTATACGAGCAGTACTTC. Encoded protein: CASSVAAGTGLYEQYF. V and J are TRBV9 and TRBJ2-7, with 9 bases fitting TRBD1. Germline values: CDR1 SGDLS, CDR2 YYNGEE. V shed 0 bases and J 4 bases; nucleotides not matched to a gene: 8. There are 16 residues in the CDR3.

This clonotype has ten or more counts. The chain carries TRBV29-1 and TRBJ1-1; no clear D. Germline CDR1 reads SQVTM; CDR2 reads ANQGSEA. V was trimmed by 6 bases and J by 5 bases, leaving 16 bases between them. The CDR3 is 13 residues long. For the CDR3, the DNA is TGCAGCGTGTCCACCACCCTAAGTACTGAAGCTTTCTTT. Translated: CSVSTTLSTEAFF. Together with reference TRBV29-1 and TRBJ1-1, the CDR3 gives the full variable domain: SAVISQKPSRDICQRGTSLTIQCQVDSQVTMMFWYRQQPGQSLTLIATANQGSEATYESGFVIDKFPISRPNLTFSTLTVSNMSPEDSSIYLCSVSTTLSTEAFFGQGTRLTVV.

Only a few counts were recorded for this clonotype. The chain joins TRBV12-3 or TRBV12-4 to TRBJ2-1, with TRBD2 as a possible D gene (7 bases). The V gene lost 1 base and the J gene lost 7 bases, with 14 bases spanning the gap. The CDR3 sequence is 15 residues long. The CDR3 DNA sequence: TGTGCCAGCAGTTTAGGGGGGGGGGCCTGGAATGAGCAGTTCTTC. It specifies CASSLGGGAWNEQFF.

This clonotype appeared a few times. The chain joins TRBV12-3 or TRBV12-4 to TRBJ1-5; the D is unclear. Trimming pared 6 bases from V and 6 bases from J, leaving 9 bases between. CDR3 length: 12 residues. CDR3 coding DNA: TGTGCCAGCAGCCTATCCCTTCAGCCCCAGCATTTT. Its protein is CASSLSLQPQHF.

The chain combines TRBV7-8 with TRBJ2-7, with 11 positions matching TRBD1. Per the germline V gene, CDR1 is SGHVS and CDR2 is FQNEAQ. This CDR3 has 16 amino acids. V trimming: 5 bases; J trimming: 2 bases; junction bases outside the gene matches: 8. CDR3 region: CASSPTGQGGPYEQYF. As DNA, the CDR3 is TGTGCCAGCAGCCCCACGGGACAGGGGGGCCCCTACGAGCAGTACTTC.

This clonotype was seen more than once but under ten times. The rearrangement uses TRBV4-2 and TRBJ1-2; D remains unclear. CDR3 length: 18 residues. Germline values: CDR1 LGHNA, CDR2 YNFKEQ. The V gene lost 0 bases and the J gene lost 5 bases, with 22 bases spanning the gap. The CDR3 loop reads CASSQEAARPEIGYGYTF. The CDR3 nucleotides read TGTGCCAGCAGCCAAGAAGCCGCCAGGCCGGAAATCGGGTATGGCTACACCTTC.

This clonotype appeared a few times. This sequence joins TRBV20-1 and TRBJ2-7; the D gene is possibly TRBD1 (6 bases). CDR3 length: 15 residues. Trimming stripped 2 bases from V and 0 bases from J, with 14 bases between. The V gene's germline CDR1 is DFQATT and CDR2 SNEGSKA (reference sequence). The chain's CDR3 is CSARNRQAPSYEQYF. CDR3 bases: TGCAGTGCTAGAAATAGACAGGCCCCCTCCTACGAGCAGTACTTC.

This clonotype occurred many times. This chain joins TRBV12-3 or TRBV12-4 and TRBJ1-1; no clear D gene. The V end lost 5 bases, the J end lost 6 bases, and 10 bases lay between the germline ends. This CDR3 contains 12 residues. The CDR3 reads CASSHGGAEAFF. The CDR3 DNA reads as TGTGCCAGCAGTCATGGAGGCGCTGAAGCTTTCTTT.